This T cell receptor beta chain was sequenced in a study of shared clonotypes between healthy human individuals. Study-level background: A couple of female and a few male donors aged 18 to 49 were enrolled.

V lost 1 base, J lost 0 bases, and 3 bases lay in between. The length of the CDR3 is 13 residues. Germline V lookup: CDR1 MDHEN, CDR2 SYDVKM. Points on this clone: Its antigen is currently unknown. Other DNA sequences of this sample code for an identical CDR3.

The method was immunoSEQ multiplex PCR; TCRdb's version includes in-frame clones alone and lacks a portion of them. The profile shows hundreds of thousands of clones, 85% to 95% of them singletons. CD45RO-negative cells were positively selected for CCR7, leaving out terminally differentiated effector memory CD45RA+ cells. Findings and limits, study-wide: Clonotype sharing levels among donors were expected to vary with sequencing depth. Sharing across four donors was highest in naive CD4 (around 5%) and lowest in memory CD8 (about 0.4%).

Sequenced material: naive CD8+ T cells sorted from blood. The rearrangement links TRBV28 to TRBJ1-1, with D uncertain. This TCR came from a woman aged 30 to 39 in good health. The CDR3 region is CASSLSVNTEAFF. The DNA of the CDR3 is TGTGCCAGCAGTTTATCGGTGAACACTGAAGCTTTCTTT.